One and the same sample provided the 25 T cell receptor beta chains below, sequenced in a study of control samples from healthy donors and cancer patients. The protocol was immunoSEQ multiplex PCR, while the TCRdb copy is restricted to in-frame clones and leaves out a portion. The sample shows about 75,000 clones, 85% to 95% of them seen only once. Input material: blood. These receptors came from a woman aged 40-49 years in good health.

V and J are TRBV10-3 and TRBJ2-3; 13 bases match TRBD2. Germline V gene lookup returns CDR1 ENHRY and CDR2 SYGVKD. The CDR3 covers 16 residues. With 3 bases clipped from V and 4 bases from J, the junction kept 4 bases outside the gene matches. The CDR3, as DNA: TGTGCCATCAGTGACCCGGGACTAGCGGGGTCAGATACGCAGTATTTT. This gives the protein CAISDPGLAGSDTQYF.

The J gene is TRBJ1-2, the V gene TRBV21-1; TRBD1 is the table's D call and was not checked against the DNA. TRBV21-1 is a pseudogene. This CDR3 contains 16 residues. The CDR3 DNA is TGTGCCAGCAGCAAATCGACAGTGGGTTTTTGGTATGGCTACACCTTC. This codes for CASSKSTVGFWYGYTF.

V usage is TRBV23-1 and J usage is TRBJ2-7, with 7 bases matching TRBD1. TRBV23-1 falls under the ORF class, with uncertain function. The CDR3 has 18 amino acids. The J segment lost 3 bases and the V segment lost 4 bases, leaving 18 bases of the junction unmatched. The CDR3 spells CASSPYRQGFYKYYEQYF. CDR3 sequence (DNA): TGCGCCAGCAGTCCTTATAGACAGGGTTTTTATAAATACTACGAGCAGTACTTC.

CDR3 loop: CASSLTGAGFPEKLFF. CDR3 in DNA: TGTGCCAGCAGCCTAACCGGCGCAGGGTTTCCTGAAAAACTGTTTTTT. The chain joins TRBV5-4 to TRBJ1-4; a weak D match, TRBD1 (5 bases). There are 16 residues in the CDR3. V dropped 4 bases and J dropped 7 bases, with 20 bases sitting between them. The germline V gene encodes CDR1 SGHNT and CDR2 YYREEE (reference sequence).

V is TRBV9 and J is TRBJ2-7; D might be TRBD1 (6 bases). In germline, CDR1 is SGDLS, CDR2 YYNGEE. Trimming removed 3 bases from V and 6 bases from J, with 10 bases in between. The CDR3 is 12 residues long. CDR3 protein: CASSARDTEQYF. As DNA, the CDR3 is TGTGCCAGCAGCGCCCGGGACACCGAGCAGTACTTC.

The genes are TRBV7-2 and TRBJ1-2, with 7 positions matching TRBD1. This CDR3 comprises 13 residues. V shed 5 bases and J 2 bases; nucleotides not matched to a gene: 2. CDR1 is SGHTA, CDR2 FQGNSA, per germline. CDR3 amino acids: CASSRQGNYGYTF. The DNA for the CDR3 is TGTGCCAGCAGCCGACAGGGAAACTATGGCTACACCTTC.

V usage is TRBV7-2 and J usage is TRBJ2-7, with a possible D match to TRBD2 (6 bases). Germline CDR1 reads SGHTA; CDR2 reads FQGNSA. V was cut by 4 bases and J by 3 bases, with 16 bases left in between. The CDR3 sequence is 15 residues long. The CDR3 protein is CASSSYGGEIYEQYF. The CDR3 DNA reads TGTGCCAGCAGCTCTTACGGAGGGGAAATCTACGAGCAGTACTTC.

This clone appeared once. This chain joins TRBV20-1 and TRBJ2-7, with 7 nucleotides matching TRBD1. The CDR3 sequence is 11 residues long. Germline V gene sequence: CDR1 DFQATT, CDR2 SNEGSKA (reference sequence). Trimming removed 1 base from V and 12 bases from J; junction bases left unmatched: 6. CDR3 in DNA: TGCAGTGCTAGAGTAACAGGGGTGGCGTACTTC. It yields the protein CSARVTGVAYF.

V gene TRBV3-1 (or the pseudogene TRBV3-2) combines with J gene TRBJ2-1, with 7 nucleotides matching TRBD2. The germline CDR1 and CDR2 sequences are LGHDT and YNNKEL (reference sequence). The CDR3 consists of 16 residues. Germline trimming cut 3 bases from V and 6 bases from J; bases unmatched to any gene: 11. CDR3: CASSHSASGPSNEQFF. In DNA, the CDR3 is TGTGCCAGCAGCCATTCCGCTAGCGGACCCTCCAATGAGCAGTTCTTC.

J is TRBJ2-5 and V is TRBV7-2, with 7 positions matching TRBD2. This CDR3 comprises 15 residues. Germline lookup yields CDR1 SGHTA and CDR2 FQGNSA. V lost 1 base to trimming and J lost 3 bases; unmatched junction nucleotides: 5. CDR3 in amino acids: CASSLGWEGEETQYF. Written as DNA, the CDR3 is TGTGCCAGCAGCTTAGGTTGGGAGGGAGAAGAGACCCAGTACTTC.

The chain recombines TRBV3-1 (or the pseudogene TRBV3-2) with TRBJ2-3, with TRBD1 matching 11 bases. The V and J ends lost 1 base and 4 bases, in that order; junction bases with no gene match: 7. Per germline, CDR1 LGHDT and CDR2 YNNKEL (reference sequence). The CDR3 is 17 amino acids. CDR3 DNA: TGTGCCAGCAGCCAAGGCCTGTGGGACAGGGGGTCAGATACGCAGTATTTT. It encodes CASSQGLWDRGSDTQYF.

This CDR3 reads CATSRDRSEQRGSPLHF. DNA of the CDR3: TGTGCCACCAGCAGAGATAGATCAGAGCAAAGAGGTTCACCCCTCCACTTT. The genes are TRBV15 and TRBJ1-6; D is unresolved. The CDR3 is 17 amino acids. The germline gives CDR1 LNHNV, CDR2 YYDKDF (reference sequence). The ends were cut back, 0 bases at V and 9 bases at J, with 18 bases in the middle.

The chain carries TRBV10-1 and TRBJ1-1; D gene uncertain. Germline V gene data show CDR1 as WNHNN and CDR2 as SYGVQD (reference sequence). The V gene lost 8 bases and the J gene lost 4 bases, with 11 bases spanning the gap. There are 12 residues in the CDR3. The CDR3 loop is CASGRVPTEAFF. CDR3 DNA: TGCGCCAGCGGCAGAGTACCCACTGAAGCTTTCTTT.

This sequence joins TRBV14 and TRBJ1-2, with a weak D call TRBD1 (6 bases). V was trimmed by 3 bases and J by 6 bases, leaving 26 bases between them. Germline loops: CDR1 SGHDN, CDR2 FVKESK. The CDR3 loop spans 18 amino acids. The CDR3 reads CASSQRVVWGQGDDGYTF. The CDR3 nucleotides are TGTGCCAGCAGCCAGAGGGTCGTGTGGGGGCAGGGAGATGATGGCTACACCTTC.

The rearrangement uses TRBV3-1 (or the pseudogene TRBV3-2) and TRBJ2-7; D perhaps matches TRBD1 (6 bases). Germline V CDR1 and CDR2: LGHDT, YNNKEL (reference sequence). V was pared by 5 bases and J by 0 bases, with 14 bases between. The CDR3 totals 15 residues. In DNA form, the CDR3 reads TGTGCCAGCAGCAAGGACAGCATTCTCTCCTACGAGCAGTACTTC. It translates to CASSKDSILSYEQYF.

The rearrangement uses TRBV21-1 and TRBJ2-7; the DNA was not compared with TRBD1, the D call given in the table. TRBV21-1 is deemed a pseudogene. The CDR3 contains 13 residues. The CDR3 region has the DNA TGTGCCAGCTCCGACAGGGGTTTGTACGAGCAGTACTTC. Protein: CASSDRGLYEQYF.

The chain combines TRBV5-4 with TRBJ1-6; D is unclear. Trimming pared 0 bases from V and 5 bases from J, leaving 9 bases between. CDR1 and CDR2 from the germline V gene are SGHNT and YYREEE (reference sequence). The CDR3 contains 15 residues. The CDR3 DNA reads TGTGCCAGCAGCTTGGACGGCACCCATAATTCACCCCTCCACTTT. It encodes CASSLDGTHNSPLHF.

The V call is TRBV4-1, the J call TRBJ2-3, with D perhaps matching TRBD2 (5 bases). The length of the CDR3 is 15 residues. Germline CDR1 and CDR2: MGHRA and YSYEKL. The V end was cut by 8 bases, the J end by 3 bases, with 18 bases between. The CDR3 region has the DNA TGCGCCAGCGCTTCAATAAGGTGGGAGACAGATACGCAGTATTTT. Translating gives CASASIRWETDTQYF.

The chain is built from TRBV5-8 and TRBJ2-5; 8 nucleotides line up with TRBD2. This CDR3 has 16 amino acids. Germline assignment: CDR1 SGHTS and CDR2 YDEGEE. Trimming at V came to 1 base and at J to 1 base, leaving 6 bases not matched to a gene. CDR3 residues: CASSLISGGPQETQYF. CDR3 DNA: TGTGCCAGCAGCTTGATCAGCGGGGGCCCCCAAGAGACCCAGTACTTC.

The CDR3 spells CASSYSGPTGNTIYF. The CDR3, as DNA: TGTGCCAGCAGTTACTCTGGGCCCACCGGAAACACCATATATTTT. The rearrangement joins TRBV6-5 to TRBJ1-3, with D uncertain. The CDR3 is made up of 15 amino acids. Germline CDR1 and CDR2: MNHEY and SVGAGI. Trimming cost V 0 bases and J 4 bases, with 10 bases left between them.

V and J are TRBV5-3 and TRBJ2-7; TRBD1 aligns across 8 bases. TRBV5-3 is an ORF, and what it does is uncertain. The trim removed 0 bases at V and 6 bases at J, leaving 11 bases unmatched. This CDR3 spans 16 amino acids. Written as DNA, the CDR3 is TGTGCCAGAAGCTTGGGCTACAGGGGGTTTTCGCGCGAGCAGTACTTC. This gives the protein CARSLGYRGFSREQYF.

This chain connects TRBV7-9 to TRBJ2-6; 8 bases match TRBD1. This CDR3 contains 18 residues. CDR1 is SEHNR, CDR2 FQNEAQ, per germline (reference sequence). Losses at the gene ends were 4 bases for V and 4 bases for J; bases not matched to a gene: 12. The CDR3 reads CASSSGDRRDTGANVLTF. The CDR3 nucleotides read TGTGCCAGCAGCTCCGGGGACAGGCGTGATACCGGGGCCAACGTCCTGACTTTC.

The chain links TRBV7-3 to TRBJ2-3, with no clear D. Deletions cut 0 bases from V and 2 bases from J, with 9 bases between. Germline V gives CDR1 SGHTA, CDR2 FQGTGA. The length of the CDR3 is 15 residues. The CDR3 DNA reads as TGTGCCAGCAGCTTAACGATGGACCACACAGATACGCAGTATTTT. Its protein product is CASSLTMDHTDTQYF. The variable domain in full, completed from reference TRBV7-3 and TRBJ2-3, reads GAGVSQTPSNKVTEKGKYVELRCDPISGHTALYWYRQSLGQGPEFLIYFQGTGAADDSGLPNDRFFAVRPEGSVSTLKIQRTERGDSAVYLCASSLTMDHTDTQYFGPGTRLTVL.

The CDR3 spells CASSLNPGTYSNQPQHF. DNA of the CDR3: TGTGCCAGCAGTTTGAATCCCGGGACATATAGCAATCAGCCCCAGCATTTT. The chain links TRBV28 to TRBJ1-5, with D tentatively TRBD1 (6 bases). Trimming stripped 3 bases from V and 0 bases from J, with 15 bases between. The CDR3 has 17 amino acids. Germline lookup yields CDR1 MDHEN and CDR2 SYDVKM.

This chain connects TRBV4-3 to TRBJ2-3; TRBD1 is a possible D gene (5 bases). The V end lost 4 bases, the J end lost 0 bases, and 11 bases lay between the germline ends. Per germline, CDR1 LGHNA and CDR2 YSLEER. This CDR3 comprises 15 residues. The CDR3: CASSPRTFSTDTQYF. In nucleotides, the CDR3 is TGCGCCAGCAGCCCCAGGACATTTAGCACAGATACGCAGTATTTT.